Below, 31 T cell receptor beta chains from the same sample are listed, as sequenced in a study of cytomegalovirus exposure and HLA in healthy donors. PCR was performed using 60 Vbeta and 13 Jbeta primers. Assay used: immunoSEQ multiplex PCR; TCRdb lists only in-frame clones, some missing. The data show 95,000 to 150,000 clones, about 62% seen once. The sample consisted of PBMCs. Every receptor here comes from a middle-aged woman in good health and CMV-seropositive.

Details on this clone: Germline and junction disagree at one end, which may indicate a read error. In the same sample, other DNA sequences code for this CDR3. The chain links TRBV5-1 to TRBJ1-2; maybe TRBD1 (5 bases). CDR3 size: 13 residues. Germline V gene sequence: CDR1 SGHRS, CDR2 YFSETQ. CDR3 protein: CASSLGRDYGYPF. The CDR3 DNA follows: TGCGCCAGCAGCTTGGGCAGGGACTATGGCTACCCCTTC.

The CDR3 DNA sequence: TGTGCCAGCAGTGAATCTAGCTATGGCTACACCTTC. Protein: CASSESSYGYTF. This chain uses TRBV6-1 with TRBJ1-2, with D hard to call. The V end was cut by 2 bases, the J end by 4 bases, with 5 bases between. The germline V gene encodes CDR1 MNHNS and CDR2 SASEGT. This CDR3 spans 12 amino acids.

This chain links TRBV12-2 with TRBJ2-5; the table's D call, TRBD2, was not checked against the DNA. TRBV12-2 is designated a pseudogene. There are 16 residues in the CDR3. In DNA, the CDR3 is TGTGCAAGTCGTCCCCCAGCGAAGACGGGGGAAGAGACCCAGTACTTC. Protein product: CASRPPAKTGEETQYF.

The chain is built from TRBV6-1 and TRBJ1-1; TRBD1 aligns across 7 bases. Per germline, CDR1 MNHNS and CDR2 SASEGT. The CDR3 length is 14 residues. The V segment lost 5 bases and the J segment 4 bases; nucleotides outside the gene matches: 7. For the CDR3, the DNA is TGTGCCAGCAGTTCCCGACAGGGTGTCACTGAAGCTTTCTTT. It yields the protein CASSSRQGVTEAFF.

The chain is built from TRBV27 and TRBJ2-7, with TRBD1 matching over 9 bases. Germline V gives CDR1 MNHEY, CDR2 SMNVEV (reference sequence). Trimming took 2 bases from V and 3 from J; bases not matched to a gene: 2. The CDR3 runs to 14 residues. The DNA for the CDR3 is TGTGCCAGCAGTTTAGCGGACAGGGGCTACGAGCAGTACTTC. It translates to CASSLADRGYEQYF.

The CDR3 nucleotides are TGTGCCACCAGCAGAGAGTGGACAGGGAGCTCTGGGGCCAACGTCCTGACTTTC. Encoded protein: CATSREWTGSSGANVLTF. The V gene is TRBV15, the J gene TRBJ2-6; 8 positions agree with TRBD1. J gave up 0 bases and V 0 bases, and 4 bases lay outside the gene matches. Looked up from germline, CDR1 is LNHNV and CDR2 is YYDKDF (reference sequence). The CDR3 covers 18 residues.

This chain uses TRBV9 with TRBJ2-7; 9 bases are a match to TRBD1. With 7 bases clipped from V and 6 bases from J, the junction kept 5 bases outside the gene matches. Germline CDR1 and CDR2: SGDLS and YYNGEE. This CDR3 contains 12 residues. The CDR3 reads CASGTGLAEQYF. CDR3 bases: TGTGCCAGCGGGACAGGGCTCGCCGAGCAGTACTTC.

This sequence joins TRBV7-6 and TRBJ2-5, with 8 bases matching TRBD1. The CDR3 spans 15 residues. V lost 6 bases to trimming and J lost 1 base; unmatched junction nucleotides: 7. Germline V gene lookup returns CDR1 SGHVS and CDR2 FNYEAQ. CDR3 sequence (DNA): TGTGCCAGCAGGCCGGACAGGGTGGCCCAAGAGACCCAGTACTTC. Protein: CASRPDRVAQETQYF.

This chain links TRBV5-5 with TRBJ1-2; 7 nucleotides match TRBD1. Per germline, CDR1 SGHKS and CDR2 YYEKEE (reference sequence). This CDR3 region has 11 residues. V was pared by 3 bases and J by 12 bases, with 5 bases of the junction left unmatched. DNA for the CDR3: TGTGCCAGCAGCTCAGACAGGGCCCACACCTTC. Residues: CASSSDRAHTF. The variable domain in full, with the rest retrieved from reference TRBV5-5 and TRBJ1-2, is DAGVTQSPTHLIKTRGQQVTLRCSPISGHKSVSWYQQVLGQGPQFIFQYYEKEERGRGNFPDRFSARQFPNYSSELNVNALLLGDSALYLCASSSDRAHTFGSGTRLTVV.

This clone was recorded only once. The chain links TRBV7-9 to TRBJ1-2; possibly TRBD1 for D (5 bases). From germline, CDR1 is SEHNR and CDR2 FQNEAQ (reference sequence). Deletions cut 5 bases from V and 6 bases from J, with 16 bases between. This CDR3 region has 14 residues. CDR3 sequence: CASSVGEGRDGYTF. CDR3 coding DNA: TGTGCCAGCAGCGTCGGGGAGGGGCGTGATGGCTACACCTTC.

The chain employs TRBV28 and TRBJ2-1; the match to TRBD2 covers 10 bases. The germline CDR1 and CDR2 sequences are MDHEN and SYDVKM. CDR3 size: 14 residues. V lost 5 bases and J lost 8; bases outside the gene matches: 6. CDR3 region: CASSPLAGAYEQFF. The CDR3 DNA follows: TGTGCCAGCAGTCCCCTAGCGGGAGCTTATGAGCAGTTCTTC.

This chain connects TRBV5-6 to TRBJ2-2, with D tentatively TRBD2 (5 bases). CDR3 length equals 13 residues. Germline CDR1 reads SGHDT; CDR2 reads YYEEEE. The germline V and J ends were trimmed by 0 bases and 7 bases, with 7 bases remaining between them. This CDR3 is CASSLGAGGELFF. The DNA for the CDR3 is TGTGCCAGCAGCTTGGGTGCGGGCGGGGAGCTGTTTTTT.

The genes are TRBV28 and TRBJ2-7, with 12 nucleotides matching TRBD2. The germline V gene has CDR1 MDHEN and CDR2 SYDVKM. With V trimmed by 4 bases and J by 3 bases, 10 bases remained unmatched. CDR3 size: 17 residues. DNA of the CDR3: TGTGCCAGCAGTTCCCCCCGGACTAGCGGGATCTACTACGAGCAGTACTTC. This sequence encodes CASSSPRTSGIYYEQYF.

J is TRBJ2-7 and V is TRBV7-6; 12 bases are a match to TRBD2. The J segment lost 0 bases and the V segment lost 3 bases, leaving 3 bases of the junction unmatched. The CDR3 has 16 amino acids. Per germline, CDR1 SGHVS and CDR2 FNYEAQ. DNA of the CDR3: TGTGCCAGCAGCTTGGGACTAGCGGGCAACTCCTACGAGCAGTACTTC. Translating gives CASSLGLAGNSYEQYF.

The chain is built from TRBV5-4 and TRBJ2-7; D is possibly TRBD2 (5 bases). Germline lookup yields CDR1 SGHNT and CDR2 YYREEE (reference sequence). With 0 bases removed from V and 2 bases from J, the gap between germline ends came to 9 bases. The CDR3 spans 14 residues. CDR3 sequence reads: CASSLAGKTYEQYF. CDR3 coding DNA: TGTGCCAGCAGCTTGGCCGGGAAGACCTACGAGCAGTACTTC.

V is TRBV19 and J is TRBJ1-2, with 8 bases identical to TRBD1. J gave up 7 bases and V 3 bases, and 10 bases lay outside the gene matches. CDR3 length equals 15 residues. Per germline, CDR1 LNHDA and CDR2 SQIVND (reference sequence). The CDR3 sequence is CASSIFGQGAIGYTF. The CDR3 nucleotides read TGTGCCAGTAGTATCTTCGGGCAGGGGGCTATTGGCTACACCTTC.

This clone was counted a few times. The chain combines TRBV2 with TRBJ2-2; 12 bases match TRBD2. Germline V CDR1 and CDR2: SNHLY, FYNNEI. This CDR3 spans 16 amino acids. V was pared by 5 bases and J by 5 bases, with 6 bases of the junction left unmatched. The CDR3 sequence: CASSPLAGGTTGELFF. In DNA, the CDR3 is TGTGCCAGCAGTCCACTAGCGGGGGGAACGACCGGGGAGCTGTTTTTT.

The chain couples TRBV9 to TRBJ1-1, with unresolved D. Trimming took 0 bases from V and 5 from J, leaving 8 bases between them. The length of the CDR3 is 13 residues. CDR1 is SGDLS, CDR2 YYNGEE, per germline. CDR3 sequence (DNA): TGTGCCAGCAGCGTAGTCTCGGGGACTGAAGCTTTCTTT. This codes for CASSVVSGTEAFF.

The chain links TRBV10-1 to TRBJ2-7, with unresolved D. Deletions cut 6 bases from V and 3 bases from J, with 6 bases between. This CDR3 contains 11 residues. Germline CDR1 is WNHNN and CDR2 is SYGVQD (reference sequence). CDR3 amino acids: CASSSLYEQYF. In DNA, the CDR3 is TGCGCCAGCAGCTCACTCTACGAGCAGTACTTC.

The chain employs TRBV2 and TRBJ2-2, with 10 bases fitting TRBD2. Trimming removed 4 bases from V and 7 bases from J; junction bases left unmatched: 9. The CDR3 is made up of 16 amino acids. Germline V gives CDR1 SNHLY, CDR2 FYNNEI. The CDR3 here is CASSVWTSGGLGELFF. The DNA of the CDR3 is TGTGCCAGCAGTGTTTGGACTAGCGGAGGCCTCGGGGAGCTGTTTTTT. The entire variable domain, with the rest obtained from reference TRBV2 and TRBJ2-2, is as follows: EPEVTQTPSHQVTQMGQEVILRCVPISNHLYFYWYRQILGQKVEFLVSFYNNEISEKSEIFDDQFSVERPDGSNFTLKIRSTKLEDSAMYFCASSVWTSGGLGELFFGEGSRLTVL.

V and J are TRBV27 and TRBJ2-3; unclear D gene. Germline V CDR1 and CDR2: MNHEY, SMNVEV (reference sequence). The CDR3 covers 15 residues. The V end lost 5 bases, the J end lost 2 bases, and 14 bases lay between the germline ends. The CDR3 loop is CASSPRQYNTDTQYF. In nucleotides, the CDR3 is TGTGCCAGCAGTCCCCGCCAGTACAACACAGATACGCAGTATTTT.

There are a few counts of this clone. The gene calls are TRBV6-1 and TRBJ1-5; no definite D call. The CDR3 runs 15 residues. V gave up 10 bases and J gave up 3 bases, with 19 bases separating them. CDR1 is MNHNS and CDR2 is SASEGT in the germline V gene. CDR3 sequence: CATAEGQGYNQPQHF. CDR3 bases: TGTGCCACCGCGGAGGGCCAAGGCTACAATCAGCCCCAGCATTTT.

V gene TRBV7-2 combines with J gene TRBJ2-1; TRBD1 agrees at 10 bases. The CDR3 sequence is 15 residues long. V gave up 5 bases and J gave up 6 bases; unmatched junction bases: 7. The germline V gene encodes CDR1 SGHTA and CDR2 FQGNSA. The CDR3 nucleotides read TGTGCCAGCAGCATTGCGGGACAGGGGATCAATGAGCAGTTCTTC. This gives the protein CASSIAGQGINEQFF.

The chain links TRBV12-5 to TRBJ2-7, with 8 bases matching TRBD1. J gave up 2 bases and V 6 bases, and 6 bases lay outside the gene matches. Germline V gene sequence: CDR1 LGHNT, CDR2 FRNRAP. The CDR3 covers 14 residues. In nucleotides, the CDR3 is TGTGCTAGTGGCCGGGGACAGGTTACCTACGAGCAGTACTTC. Encoded protein: CASGRGQVTYEQYF.

The chain recombines TRBV6-1 with TRBJ2-1; D perhaps matches TRBD2 (5 bases). Germline CDR1 MNHNS, CDR2 SASEGT. The CDR3 contains 14 residues. Trimming shortened V by 1 base and J by 3 bases, and 7 bases separated the two germline ends. As DNA, the CDR3 is TGTGCCAGCAGTGAAGACGGGGACTACAATGAGCAGTTCTTC. As protein: CASSEDGDYNEQFF.

J is TRBJ2-1 and V is TRBV19, with D maybe TRBD2 (6 bases). Per germline, CDR1 LNHDA and CDR2 SQIVND (reference sequence). The CDR3 covers 15 residues. V shed 7 bases and J shed 3 bases, with 16 bases lying between them. DNA of the CDR3: TGTGCCAGTACCCCCTCGGGGGTCGTCTACAATGAGCAGTTCTTC. Translated: CASTPSGVVYNEQFF.

The gene calls are TRBV30 and TRBJ2-1; 9 nucleotides agree with TRBD1. The CDR3 has 12 residues. CDR1 and CDR2 from the germline V gene are GTSNPN and SVGIG (reference sequence). The V and J ends lost 5 bases and 7 bases, in that order; junction bases with no gene match: 3. The CDR3 here is CAWGTGRNEQFF. CDR3 bases: TGTGCCTGGGGGACAGGGCGGAATGAGCAGTTCTTC.

Regarding this clone: An end of the junction differs from the germline gene, which may be a read error. This chain uses TRBV19 with TRBJ2-5; 7 bases agree with TRBD2. This CDR3 is built from 15 residues. Germline values: CDR1 LNHDA, CDR2 SQIVND (reference sequence). The CDR3 DNA is TGTGCCAGTAGTCGCCGGGAGGACCGGAAGGCCCCGAGGGACTTC. Its translation is CASSRREDRKAPRDF.

This chain joins TRBV9 and TRBJ2-7; D perhaps matches TRBD2 (6 bases). The CDR3 has 16 residues. V was shortened by 3 bases and J by 2 bases, with 18 bases between the two germline ends. From germline, CDR1 is SGDLS and CDR2 YYNGEE. Here the CDR3 DNA reads TGTGCCAGCAGCGCCGGAGGAGGGGCCGGACCCTACGAGCAGTACTTC. This translates into CASSAGGGAGPYEQYF.

This clone was observed a few times. This chain links TRBV6-5 with TRBJ2-7; a possible D gene is TRBD1 (6 bases). The CDR3 loop spans 15 amino acids. Germline V gene data show CDR1 as MNHEY and CDR2 as SVGAGI. V was cut by 6 bases and J by 1 base, with 16 bases left in between. For the CDR3, the DNA is TGTGCCAGCAGCCGAGGACAGAGCCATTCCTACGAGCAGTACTTC. Amino acids: CASSRGQSHSYEQYF.

The chain carries TRBV6-1 and TRBJ1-5; D unclear. V was trimmed by 3 bases and J by 1 base, leaving 10 bases between them. The CDR3 consists of 15 residues. CDR1 is MNHNS, CDR2 SASEGT, per germline. CDR3 in DNA: TGTGCCAGCAGTGAGGTCGCGGGAAGCAATCAGCCCCAGCATTTT. Protein: CASSEVAGSNQPQHF.